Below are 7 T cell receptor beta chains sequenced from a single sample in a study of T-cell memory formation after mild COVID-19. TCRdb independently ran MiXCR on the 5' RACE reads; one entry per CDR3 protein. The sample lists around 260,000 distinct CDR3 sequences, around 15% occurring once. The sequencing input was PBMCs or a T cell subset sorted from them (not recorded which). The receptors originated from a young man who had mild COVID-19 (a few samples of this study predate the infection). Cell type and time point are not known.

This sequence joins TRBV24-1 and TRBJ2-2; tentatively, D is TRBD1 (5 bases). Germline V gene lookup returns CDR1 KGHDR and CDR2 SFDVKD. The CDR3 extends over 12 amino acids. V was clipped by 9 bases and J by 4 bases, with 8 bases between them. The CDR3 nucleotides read TGTGCCACCGGGGCGAGCACCGGGGAGCTGTTTTTT. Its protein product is CATGASTGELFF.

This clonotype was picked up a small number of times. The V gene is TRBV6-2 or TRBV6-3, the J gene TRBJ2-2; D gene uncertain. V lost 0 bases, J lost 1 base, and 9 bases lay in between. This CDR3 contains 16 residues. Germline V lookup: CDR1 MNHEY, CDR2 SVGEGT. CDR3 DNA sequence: TGTGCCAGCAGTTACTCTCAGCCGAGGAACACCGGGGAGCTGTTTTTT. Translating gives CASSYSQPRNTGELFF.

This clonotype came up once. Here the CDR3 DNA reads TGTGCCAGCAGTTTATCATTTGGGACTAGCGAAACCTACGAGCAGTACTTC. It is translated as CASSLSFGTSETYEQYF. The chain recombines TRBV27 with TRBJ2-7; 10 nucleotides match TRBD2. The germline CDR1 and CDR2 sequences are MNHEY and SMNVEV (reference sequence). V dropped 0 bases and J dropped 2; count of bases not matched to a gene: 7. The CDR3 has 17 residues.

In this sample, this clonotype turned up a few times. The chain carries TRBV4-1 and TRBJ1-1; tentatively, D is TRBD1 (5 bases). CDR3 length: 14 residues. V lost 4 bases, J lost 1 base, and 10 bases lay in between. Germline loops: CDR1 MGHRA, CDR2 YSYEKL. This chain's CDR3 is CASSRGLGNTEAFF. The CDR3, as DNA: TGCGCCAGCAGCCGGGGACTGGGGAACACTGAAGCTTTCTTT.

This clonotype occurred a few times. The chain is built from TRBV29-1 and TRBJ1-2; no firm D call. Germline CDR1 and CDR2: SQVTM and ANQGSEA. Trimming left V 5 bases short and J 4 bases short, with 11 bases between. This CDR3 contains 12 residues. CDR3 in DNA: TGCAGCGTTACCCGGGAAGGCTATGGCTACACCTTC. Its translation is CSVTREGYGYTF. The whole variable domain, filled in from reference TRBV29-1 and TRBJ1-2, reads SAVISQKPSRDICQRGTSLTIQCQVDSQVTMMFWYRQQPGQSLTLIATANQGSEATYESGFVIDKFPISRPNLTFSTLTVSNMSPEDSSIYLCSVTREGYGYTFGSGTRLTVV.

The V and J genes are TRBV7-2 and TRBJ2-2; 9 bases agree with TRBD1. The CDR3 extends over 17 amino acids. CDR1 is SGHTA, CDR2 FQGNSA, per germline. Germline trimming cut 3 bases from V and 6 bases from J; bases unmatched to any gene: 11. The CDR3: CASSFGRDRARAGELFF. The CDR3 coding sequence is TGTGCCAGCAGCTTCGGTCGGGACAGGGCTCGGGCCGGGGAGCTGTTTTTT.

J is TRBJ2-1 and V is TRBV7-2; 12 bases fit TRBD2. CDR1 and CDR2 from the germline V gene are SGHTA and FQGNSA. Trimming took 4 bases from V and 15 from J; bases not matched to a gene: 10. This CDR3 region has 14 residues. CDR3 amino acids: CASSSNLAGGPRFF. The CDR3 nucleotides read TGTGCCAGCAGCTCCAATCTAGCGGGGGGGCCTCGGTTCTTC.